This record concerns one TCR beta chain sequence. Its antigen is as yet unknown. Cultured CD4+ T-cell DNA underwent Oncomine TCR Beta short-read sequencing. TCRdb used MiXCR to reprocess the PCR reads, holding one entry per CDR3 protein. The table shows 10,000 to 15,000 distinct CDR3 sequences, with around 67% occurring only once. The CDR3 loop spans 12 amino acids. V lost 3 bases to trimming and J lost 4 bases, with 5 bases between them. In germline, CDR1 is SGHAT, CDR2 FQNNGV. The source of the sample is a study of vaccination and CD4 T cells after COVID-19. Notes on the study in general: From around 19 to 38, the median of SARS-CoV-2-reactive clonotypes rose without reaching significance.

Documented treatment: roughly 10-day PBMC culture with coronavirus spike peptide pools or control peptides (ViraFEST assay). Before TCRs were sequenced, ViraFEST expanded antigen-specific T cells with peptide pools. At both days 3 and 7, half the medium was replaced with fresh IL-2 medium. Investigators isolated CD4+ T cells by negative selection after about 10 days of culture. The sequence was obtained from a human donor who had recovered from COVID-19. Sequencing was performed on CD4+ T cells from blood, cultured in vitro. The chain combines TRBV11-2 with TRBJ2-3, with D uncertain. The CDR3 spells CASSLFADTQYF. The CDR3 region has the DNA TGTGCCAGCAGCTTGTTCGCAGATACGCAGTATTTT.